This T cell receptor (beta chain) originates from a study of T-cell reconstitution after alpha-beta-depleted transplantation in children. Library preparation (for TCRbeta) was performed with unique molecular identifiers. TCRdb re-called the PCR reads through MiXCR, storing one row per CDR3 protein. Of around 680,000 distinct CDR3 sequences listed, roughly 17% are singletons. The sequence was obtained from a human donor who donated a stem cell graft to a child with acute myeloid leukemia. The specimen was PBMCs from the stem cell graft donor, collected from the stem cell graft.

CDR3 sequence: CASSLGLQGARNEAFF. For the CDR3, the DNA is TGTGCCAGCAGCTTAGGTCTACAGGGGGCGCGAAATGAAGCTTTCTTT. This rearrangement joins TRBV7-8 to TRBJ1-1; 9 positions agree with TRBD1. The V gene's germline CDR1 is SGHVS and CDR2 FQNEAQ. With 1 base clipped from V and 7 bases from J, the junction kept 10 bases outside the gene matches. The CDR3 is 16 amino acids.